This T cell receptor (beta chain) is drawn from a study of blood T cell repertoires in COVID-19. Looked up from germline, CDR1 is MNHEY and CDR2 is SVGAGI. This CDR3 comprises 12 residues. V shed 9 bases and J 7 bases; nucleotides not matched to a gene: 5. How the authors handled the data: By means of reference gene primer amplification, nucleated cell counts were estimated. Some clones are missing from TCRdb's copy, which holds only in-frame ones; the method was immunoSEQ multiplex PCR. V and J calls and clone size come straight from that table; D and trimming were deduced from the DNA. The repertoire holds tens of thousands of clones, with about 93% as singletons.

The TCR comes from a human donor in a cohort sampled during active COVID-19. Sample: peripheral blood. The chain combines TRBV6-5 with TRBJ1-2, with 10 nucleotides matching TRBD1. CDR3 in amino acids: CASLWTGGGYTF. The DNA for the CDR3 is TGTGCCAGTCTATGGACAGGGGGTGGCTACACCTTC.